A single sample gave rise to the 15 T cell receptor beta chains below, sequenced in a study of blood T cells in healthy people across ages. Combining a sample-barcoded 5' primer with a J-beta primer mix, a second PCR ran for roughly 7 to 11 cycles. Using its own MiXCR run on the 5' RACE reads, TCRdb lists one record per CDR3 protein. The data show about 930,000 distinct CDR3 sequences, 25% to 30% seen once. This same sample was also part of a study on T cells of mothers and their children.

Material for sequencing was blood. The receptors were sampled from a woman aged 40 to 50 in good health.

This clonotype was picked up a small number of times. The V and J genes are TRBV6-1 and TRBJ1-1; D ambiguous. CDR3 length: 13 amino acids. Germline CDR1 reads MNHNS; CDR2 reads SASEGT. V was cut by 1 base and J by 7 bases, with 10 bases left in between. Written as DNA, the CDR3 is TGTGCCAGCAGTGAAGTGAGTGTAGGTGAAGCTTTCTTT. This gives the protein CASSEVSVGEAFF.

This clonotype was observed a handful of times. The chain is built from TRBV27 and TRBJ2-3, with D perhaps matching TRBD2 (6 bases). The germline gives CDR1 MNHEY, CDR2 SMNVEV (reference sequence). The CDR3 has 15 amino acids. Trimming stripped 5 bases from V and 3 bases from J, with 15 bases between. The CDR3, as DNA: TGTGCCAGCAGTCCCCGGGCGGGGTGGACAGATACGCAGTATTTT. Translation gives CASSPRAGWTDTQYF.

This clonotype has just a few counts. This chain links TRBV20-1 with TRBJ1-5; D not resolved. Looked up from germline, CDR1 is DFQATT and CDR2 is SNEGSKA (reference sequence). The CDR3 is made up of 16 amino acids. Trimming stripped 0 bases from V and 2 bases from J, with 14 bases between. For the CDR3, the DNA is TGCAGTGCTAGAGATCTCGGGGAAGCAGGCAATCAGCCCCAGCATTTT. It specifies CSARDLGEAGNQPQHF.

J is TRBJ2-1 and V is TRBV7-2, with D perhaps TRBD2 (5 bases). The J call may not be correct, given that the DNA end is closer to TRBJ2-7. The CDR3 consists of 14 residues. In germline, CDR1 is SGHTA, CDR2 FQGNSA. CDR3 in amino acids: CASSDQSGTYEQYF. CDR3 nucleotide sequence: TGTGCCAGCAGCGACCAAAGCGGTACATACGAGCAGTACTTC.

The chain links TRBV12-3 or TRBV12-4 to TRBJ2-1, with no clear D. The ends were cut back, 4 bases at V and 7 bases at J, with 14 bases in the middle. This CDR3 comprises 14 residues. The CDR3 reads CASSSPISRNEQFF. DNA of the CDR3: TGTGCCAGCAGTTCCCCCATCTCTCGAAATGAGCAGTTCTTC.

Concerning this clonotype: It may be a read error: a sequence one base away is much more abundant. The CDR3 DNA sequence: TGCGCCAGCAGCTTGGGAGGGGTCTACGGGCAGTACTTC. This sequence encodes CASSLGGVYGQYF. The J gene is TRBJ2-7, the V gene TRBV5-1; either TRBD1 or TRBD2 may supply D (5 bases each). CDR1 and CDR2 (germline): SGHRS, YFSETQ. The CDR3 contains 13 residues. Looking up the rest from reference TRBV5-1 and TRBJ2-7 gives the full variable domain: KAGVTQTPRYLIKTRGQQVTLSCSPISGHRSVSWYQQTPGQGLQFLFEYFSETQRNKGNFPGRFSGRQFSNSRSEMNVSTLELGDSALYLCASSLGGVYGQYFGPGTRLTVT.

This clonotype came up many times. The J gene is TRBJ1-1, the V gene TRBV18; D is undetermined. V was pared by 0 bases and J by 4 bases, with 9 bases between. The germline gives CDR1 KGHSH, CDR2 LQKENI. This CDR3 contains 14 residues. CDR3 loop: CASSPPIAFTEAFF. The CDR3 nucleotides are TGTGCCAGCTCACCACCCATCGCCTTCACTGAAGCTTTCTTT. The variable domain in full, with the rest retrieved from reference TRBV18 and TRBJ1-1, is NAGVMQNPRHLVRRRGQEARLRCSPMKGHSHVYWYRQLPEEGLKFMVYLQKENIIDESGMPKERFSAEFPKEGPSILRIQQVVRGDSAAYFCASSPPIAFTEAFFGQGTRLTVV.

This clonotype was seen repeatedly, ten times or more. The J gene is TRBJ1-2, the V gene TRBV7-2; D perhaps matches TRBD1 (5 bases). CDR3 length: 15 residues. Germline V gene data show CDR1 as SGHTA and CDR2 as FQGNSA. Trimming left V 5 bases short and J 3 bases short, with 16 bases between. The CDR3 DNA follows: TGTGCCAGCAGCGAACTTAACGCAGGGTACTATGGCTACACCTTC. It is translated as CASSELNAGYYGYTF.

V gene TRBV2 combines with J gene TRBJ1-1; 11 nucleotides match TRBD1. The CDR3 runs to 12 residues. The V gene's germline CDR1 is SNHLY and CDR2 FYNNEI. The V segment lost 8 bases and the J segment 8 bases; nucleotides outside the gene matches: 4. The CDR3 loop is CASAGDRGEAFF. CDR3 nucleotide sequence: TGTGCCAGCGCGGGGGACAGGGGGGAAGCTTTCTTT.

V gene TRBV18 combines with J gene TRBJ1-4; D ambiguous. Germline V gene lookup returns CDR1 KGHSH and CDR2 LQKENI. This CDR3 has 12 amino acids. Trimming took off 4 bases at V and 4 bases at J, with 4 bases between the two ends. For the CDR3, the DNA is TGTGCCAGCTCACAGGATAATGAAAAACTGTTTTTT. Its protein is CASSQDNEKLFF.

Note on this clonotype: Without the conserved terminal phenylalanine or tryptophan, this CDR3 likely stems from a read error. CDR3: CASSFGGYTS. CDR3 bases: TGTGCCAGCAGTTTCGGTGGCTACACCTCC. This chain connects TRBV12-3 or TRBV12-4 to TRBJ1-2; D is unresolved. With 3 bases removed from V and 7 bases from J, the gap between germline ends came to 3 bases. CDR3 length: 10 residues.

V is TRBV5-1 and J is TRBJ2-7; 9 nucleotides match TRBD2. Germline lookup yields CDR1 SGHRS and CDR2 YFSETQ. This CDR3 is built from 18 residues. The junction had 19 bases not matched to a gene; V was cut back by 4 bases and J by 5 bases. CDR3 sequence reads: CASSPGPSGGRNWNEQYF. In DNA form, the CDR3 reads TGCGCCAGCAGCCCCGGACCCAGCGGGGGGCGGAACTGGAACGAGCAGTACTTC.

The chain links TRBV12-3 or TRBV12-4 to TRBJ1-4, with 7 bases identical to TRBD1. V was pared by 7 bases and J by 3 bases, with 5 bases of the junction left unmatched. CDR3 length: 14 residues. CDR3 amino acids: CASTLTGSNEKLFF. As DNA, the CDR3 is TGTGCCAGCACCCTGACAGGGTCTAATGAAAAACTGTTTTTT.

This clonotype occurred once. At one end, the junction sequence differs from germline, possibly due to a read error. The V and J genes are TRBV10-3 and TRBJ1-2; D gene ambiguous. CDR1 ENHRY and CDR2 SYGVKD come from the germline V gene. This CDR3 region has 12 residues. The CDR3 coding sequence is TGTGCCATCGGTGACCAGGCTTATGGCTACACCTTC. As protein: CAIGDQAYGYTF.

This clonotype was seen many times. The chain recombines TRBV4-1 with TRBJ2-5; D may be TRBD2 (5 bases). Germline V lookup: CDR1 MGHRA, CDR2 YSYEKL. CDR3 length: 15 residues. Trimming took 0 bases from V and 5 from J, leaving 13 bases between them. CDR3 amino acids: CASSQDGLAGETQYF. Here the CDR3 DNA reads TGCGCCAGCAGCCAAGACGGTCTAGCCGGGGAGACCCAGTACTTC.